This TCR beta chain was recovered during a study of blood T cell repertoires in COVID-19 (dated by TCRdb to 2020 to 2022). Background for the entire study: Samples covering the acute and convalescent phases of COVID-19 were provided by collaborators in the United States, Italy and Spain. The material from the prospective study consisted of cDNA or gDNA derived from T cells, B-cell-depleted T cells, or PBMCs. Deeply sampled blood TCRbeta repertoires from subjects exposed to, actively infected with, or recovered from COVID-19 were included in the dataset. The repertoires were made available in a free public database intended to serve as a resource for research on the immune response to SARS-CoV-2. Samples came from the ongoing ImmuneRACE study (first 160 participants) plus 1,254 subjects from 6 global collaborators. Sample metadata almost always included a de-identified subject ID, COVID-19 status, age in years and sex. HLA class I and class II types, where available, came from metadata supplied by the sample provider rather than from assay-based typing.

Spanning cysteine to phenylalanine, the CDR3 consists of 15 amino acids. Here the CDR3 DNA is all that survives: 45 bases in frame from base 1. TCRbeta CDR3 regions were amplified from genomic DNA using the immunoSEQ Assay, a bias-controlled multiplex PCR. As for the original processing: Nucleated cell counts per sample were estimated from amplification of reference gene primers within the assay. To quantify the absolute abundance of each unique TCRbeta CDR3 rearrangement, sequence reads were collapsed and filtered. For each sample, productive Simpson clonality was calculated as the square root of Simpson's diversity index across productive rearrangements. In TCRdb, the immuneACCESS table is reduced to in-frame sequences with V and J assigned. These tables do not hold every clone; where another copy was compared, an unresolved V gene accounts for under half, and the others remain unexplained. Clone size and the V and J calls come from that table; the DNA yielded D and trimming. This sample gives tens of thousands of clones in total; roughly 87% of them show up just once. The top ten hold around 14% of the sample.

A remark on this clone: The antigen it binds to is not known. Within one base of it there is no much larger clone, and no base qualities were kept.

The collaborating institutions used their own protocols to collect whole blood in K2EDTA tubes. For TCRbeta analysis, collaborator samples were shipped as frozen whole blood, as isolated PBMCs, or as DNA extracted from either sample type. What the work shows at the level of the full study, not this receptor alone: Clinical and demographic metadata were provided uncurated, with the amount varying by source and participant.

The sequence was collected from a male donor with acute or convalescent COVID-19. Sequencing was performed on peripheral blood. The chain employs TRBV7-5 and TRBJ1-5; the table's D gene call, TRBD1, was not cross checked with the DNA. TRBV7-5 is reported as a pseudogene. The nucleotides are TGTGCCAGAAGCCCAATTACAGGGGATCATCAGCCCCAGCATTTT. Translation gives CARSPITGDHQPQHF.